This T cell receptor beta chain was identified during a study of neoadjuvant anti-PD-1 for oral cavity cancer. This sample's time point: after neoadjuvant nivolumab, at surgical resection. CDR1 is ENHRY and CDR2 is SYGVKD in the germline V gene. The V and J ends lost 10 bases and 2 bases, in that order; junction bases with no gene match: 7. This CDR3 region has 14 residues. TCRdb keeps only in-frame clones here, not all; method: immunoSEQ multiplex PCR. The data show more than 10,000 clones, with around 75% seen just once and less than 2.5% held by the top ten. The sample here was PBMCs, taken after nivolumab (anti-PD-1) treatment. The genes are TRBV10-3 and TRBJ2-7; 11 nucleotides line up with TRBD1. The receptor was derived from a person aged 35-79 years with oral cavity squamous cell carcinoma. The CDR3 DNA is TGTGCCACTAGGACAGGGGGCCAAGCCTACGAGCAGTACTTC. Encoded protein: CATRTGGQAYEQYF.